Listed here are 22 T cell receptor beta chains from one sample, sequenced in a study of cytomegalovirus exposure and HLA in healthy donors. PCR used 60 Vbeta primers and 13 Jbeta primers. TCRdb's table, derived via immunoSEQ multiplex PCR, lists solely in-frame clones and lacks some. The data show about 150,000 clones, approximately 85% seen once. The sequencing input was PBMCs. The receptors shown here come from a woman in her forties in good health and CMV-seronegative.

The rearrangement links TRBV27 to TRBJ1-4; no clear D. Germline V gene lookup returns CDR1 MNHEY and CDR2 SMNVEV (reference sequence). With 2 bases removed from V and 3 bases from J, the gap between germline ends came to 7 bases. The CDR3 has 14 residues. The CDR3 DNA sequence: TGTGCCAGCAGTTTACATGGAGCTAATGAAAAACTGTTTTTT. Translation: CASSLHGANEKLFF.

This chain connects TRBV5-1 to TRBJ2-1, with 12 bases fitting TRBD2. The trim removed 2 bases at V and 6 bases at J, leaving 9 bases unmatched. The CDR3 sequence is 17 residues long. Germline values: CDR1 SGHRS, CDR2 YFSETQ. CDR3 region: CASSFQTSGSFSNEQFF. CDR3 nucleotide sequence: TGCGCCAGCAGCTTCCAGACTAGCGGGAGTTTTAGCAATGAGCAGTTCTTC.

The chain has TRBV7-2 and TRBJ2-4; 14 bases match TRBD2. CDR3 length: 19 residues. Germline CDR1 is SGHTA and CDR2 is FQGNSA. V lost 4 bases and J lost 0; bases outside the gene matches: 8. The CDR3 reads CASSSSTSGRALAKNIQYF. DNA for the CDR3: TGTGCCAGCAGCTCCTCGACTAGCGGGAGGGCACTAGCCAAAAACATTCAGTACTTC.

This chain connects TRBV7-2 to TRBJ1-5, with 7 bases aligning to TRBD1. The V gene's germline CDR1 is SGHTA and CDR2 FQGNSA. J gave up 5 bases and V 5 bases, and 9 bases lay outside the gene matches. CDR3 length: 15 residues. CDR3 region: CASSQSTGSYQPQHF. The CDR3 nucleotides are TGTGCCAGCAGCCAGTCGACAGGGTCGTATCAGCCCCAGCATTTT.

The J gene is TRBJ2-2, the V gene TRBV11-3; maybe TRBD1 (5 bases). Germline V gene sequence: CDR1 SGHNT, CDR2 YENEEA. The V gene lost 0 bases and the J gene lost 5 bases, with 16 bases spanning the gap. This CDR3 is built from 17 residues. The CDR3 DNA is TGTGCCAGCAGCTTAGATCCCTCGCTCGCAGGGACCGGGGAGCTGTTTTTT. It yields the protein CASSLDPSLAGTGELFF.

The CDR3 nucleotides are TGTGCCAGCAGGCCCCCGGGGACTAATGAAAAACTGTTTTTT. Protein product: CASRPPGTNEKLFF. The chain has TRBV6-6 and TRBJ1-4; D is undetermined. Germline V lookup: CDR1 MNHNY, CDR2 SVGAGI (reference sequence). The V end lost 6 bases, the J end lost 2 bases, and 10 bases lay between the germline ends. The CDR3 spans 14 residues.

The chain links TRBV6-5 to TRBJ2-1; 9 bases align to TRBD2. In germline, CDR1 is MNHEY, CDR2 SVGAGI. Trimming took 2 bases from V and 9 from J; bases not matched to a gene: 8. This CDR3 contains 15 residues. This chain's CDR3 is CASSYQLAGLSEQFF. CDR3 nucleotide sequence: TGTGCCAGCAGTTACCAGCTAGCGGGATTGAGTGAGCAGTTCTTC.

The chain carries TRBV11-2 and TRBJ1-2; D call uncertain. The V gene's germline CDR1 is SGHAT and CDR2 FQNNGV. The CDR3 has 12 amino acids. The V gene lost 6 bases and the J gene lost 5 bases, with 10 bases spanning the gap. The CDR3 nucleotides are TGTGCCAGCAGTCGATCGGGGTATGGCTACACCTTC. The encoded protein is CASSRSGYGYTF.

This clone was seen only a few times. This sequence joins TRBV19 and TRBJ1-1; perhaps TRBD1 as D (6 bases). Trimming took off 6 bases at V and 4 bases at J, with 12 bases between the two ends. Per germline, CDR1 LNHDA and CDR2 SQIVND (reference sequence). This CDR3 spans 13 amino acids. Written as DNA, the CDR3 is TGTGCCAGTAGCTCACAGGGTACCACTGAAGCTTTCTTT. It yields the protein CASSSQGTTEAFF.

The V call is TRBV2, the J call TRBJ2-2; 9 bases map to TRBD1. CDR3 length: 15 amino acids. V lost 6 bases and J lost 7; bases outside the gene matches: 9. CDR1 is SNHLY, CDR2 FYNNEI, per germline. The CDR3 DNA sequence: TGTGCCAGCAGCTACGGACAGGGGTCGGTCGGGGAGCTGTTTTTT. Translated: CASSYGQGSVGELFF.

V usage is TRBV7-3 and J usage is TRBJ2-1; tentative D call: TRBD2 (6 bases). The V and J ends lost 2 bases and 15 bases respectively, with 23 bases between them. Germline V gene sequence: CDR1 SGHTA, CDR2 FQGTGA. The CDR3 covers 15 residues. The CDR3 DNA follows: TGTGCCAGCAGCTTATGTTGGCAGGAAAGCGGGCAGGGGTTCTTC. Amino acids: CASSLCWQESGQGFF.

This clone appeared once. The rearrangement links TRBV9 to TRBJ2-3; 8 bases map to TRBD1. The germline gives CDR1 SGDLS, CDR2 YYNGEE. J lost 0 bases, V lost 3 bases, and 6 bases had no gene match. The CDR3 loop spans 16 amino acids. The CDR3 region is CASSGGQGESTDTQYF. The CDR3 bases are TGTGCCAGCAGCGGTGGACAGGGAGAAAGCACAGATACGCAGTATTTT. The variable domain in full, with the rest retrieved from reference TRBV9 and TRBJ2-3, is DSGVTQTPKHLITATGQRVTLRCSPRSGDLSVYWYQQSLDQGLQFLIQYYNGEERAKGNILERFSAQQFPDLHSELNLSSLELGDSALYFCASSGGQGESTDTQYFGPGTRLTVL.

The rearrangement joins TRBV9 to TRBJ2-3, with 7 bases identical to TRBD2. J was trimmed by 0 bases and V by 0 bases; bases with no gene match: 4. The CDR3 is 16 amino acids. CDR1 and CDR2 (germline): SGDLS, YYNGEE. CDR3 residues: CASSVAQAGSTDTQYF. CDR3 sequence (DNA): TGTGCCAGCAGCGTAGCTCAAGCGGGGAGCACAGATACGCAGTATTTT.

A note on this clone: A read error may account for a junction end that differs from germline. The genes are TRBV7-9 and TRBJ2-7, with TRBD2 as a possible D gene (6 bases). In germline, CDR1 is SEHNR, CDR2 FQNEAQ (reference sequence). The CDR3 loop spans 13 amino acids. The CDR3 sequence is CSSVRDLPYEQYF. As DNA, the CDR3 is TGTTCCAGCGTCCGGGACTTACCCTACGAGCAGTACTTC.

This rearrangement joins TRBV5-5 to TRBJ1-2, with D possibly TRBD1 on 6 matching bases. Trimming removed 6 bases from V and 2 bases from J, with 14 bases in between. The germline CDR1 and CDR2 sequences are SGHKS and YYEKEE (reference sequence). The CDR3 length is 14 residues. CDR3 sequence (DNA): TGTGCCAGCACGATCGGACAGACCAACTATGGCTACACCTTC. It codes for CASTIGQTNYGYTF. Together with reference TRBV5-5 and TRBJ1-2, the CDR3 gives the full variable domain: DAGVTQSPTHLIKTRGQQVTLRCSPISGHKSVSWYQQVLGQGPQFIFQYYEKEERGRGNFPDRFSARQFPNYSSELNVNALLLGDSALYLCASTIGQTNYGYTFGSGTRLTVV.

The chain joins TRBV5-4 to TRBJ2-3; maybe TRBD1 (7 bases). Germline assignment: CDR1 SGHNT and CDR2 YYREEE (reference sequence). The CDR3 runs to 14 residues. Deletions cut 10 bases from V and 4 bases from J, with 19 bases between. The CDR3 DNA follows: TGTGCCGGGACTGACAGGGTGTCTCCAGATACGCAGTATTTT. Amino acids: CAGTDRVSPDTQYF. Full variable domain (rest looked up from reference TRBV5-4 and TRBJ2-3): ETGVTQSPTHLIKTRGQQVTLRCSSQSGHNTVSWYQQALGQGPQFIFQYYREEENGRGNFPPRFSGLQFPNYSSELNVNALELDDSALYLCAGTDRVSPDTQYFGPGTRLTVL.

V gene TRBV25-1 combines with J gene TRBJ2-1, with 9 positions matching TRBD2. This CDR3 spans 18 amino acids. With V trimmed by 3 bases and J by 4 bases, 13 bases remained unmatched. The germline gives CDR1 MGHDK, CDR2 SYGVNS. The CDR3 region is CASSDQWASGTHYNEQFF. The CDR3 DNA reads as TGTGCCAGCAGTGACCAGTGGGCTAGCGGGACGCATTACAATGAGCAGTTCTTC.

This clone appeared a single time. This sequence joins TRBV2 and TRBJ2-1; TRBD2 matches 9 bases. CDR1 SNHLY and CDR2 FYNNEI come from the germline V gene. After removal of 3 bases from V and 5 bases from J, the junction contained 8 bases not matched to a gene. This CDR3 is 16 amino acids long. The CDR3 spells CASSDLRGLANNEQFF. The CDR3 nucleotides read TGTGCCAGCAGTGACCTCCGGGGACTAGCTAACAATGAGCAGTTCTTC.

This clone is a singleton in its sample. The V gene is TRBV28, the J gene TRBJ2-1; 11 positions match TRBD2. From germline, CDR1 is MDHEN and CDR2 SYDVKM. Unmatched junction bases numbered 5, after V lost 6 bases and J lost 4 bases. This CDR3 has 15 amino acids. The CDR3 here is CASRIAGGRYNEQFF. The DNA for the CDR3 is TGTGCCAGCAGGATAGCGGGAGGGCGATACAATGAGCAGTTCTTC.

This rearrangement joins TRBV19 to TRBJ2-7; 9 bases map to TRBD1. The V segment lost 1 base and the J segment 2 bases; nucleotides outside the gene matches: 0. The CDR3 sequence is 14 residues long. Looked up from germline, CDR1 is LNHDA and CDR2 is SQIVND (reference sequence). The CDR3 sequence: CASSIGQGAYEQYF. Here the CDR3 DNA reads TGTGCCAGTAGTATAGGACAGGGGGCCTACGAGCAGTACTTC.

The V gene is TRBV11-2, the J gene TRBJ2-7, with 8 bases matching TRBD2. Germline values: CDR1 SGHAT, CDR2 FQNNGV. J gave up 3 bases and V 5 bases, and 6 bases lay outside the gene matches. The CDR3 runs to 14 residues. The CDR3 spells CASSQTGGGYEQYF. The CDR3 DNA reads TGTGCCAGCAGCCAGACGGGAGGGGGCTACGAGCAGTACTTC.

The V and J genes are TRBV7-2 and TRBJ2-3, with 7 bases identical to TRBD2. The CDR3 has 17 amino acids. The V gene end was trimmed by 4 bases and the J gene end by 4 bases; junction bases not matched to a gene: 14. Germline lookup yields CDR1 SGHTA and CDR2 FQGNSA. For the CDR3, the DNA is TGTGCCAGCAGCTCTTCGCGGGAGCTGGATTACTCAGATACGCAGTATTTT. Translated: CASSSSRELDYSDTQYF.